The entry that follows covers one TCR beta chain sequence. The antigen is unknown. The sample comes from a study of cytomegalovirus exposure and HLA in healthy donors. Whole-study context: The same platform used for the roughly 650 first-cohort repertoires was also used for the 100 to 150 validation repertoires, as a later analysis reported. General study findings and limits: TCR beta chains numbering 164 were designated cytomegalovirus-associated. Cytomegalovirus status was reportedly diagnosed by the classifier with high sensitivity and specificity. That first-cohort TCR clusters tended to co-occur in the 90 to 150 validation repertoires was found in a later analysis.

Data came from immunoSEQ multiplex PCR; TCRdb stores just in-frame clones and leaves some out. Seen here are about 110,000 clones, roughly 90% observed once, and the top ten hold roughly 1.4%. This sequence was found in a woman between 25 and 40 years old in good health and CMV-seropositive. Input material: PBMCs.

The CDR3 spells CASGEGTGTDTQYF. The CDR3, as DNA: TGTGCCAGCGGCGAGGGGACAGGCACAGATACGCAGTATTTT. The chain recombines TRBV6-5 with TRBJ2-3; 7 nucleotides align to TRBD1. V shed 8 bases and J 1 base; nucleotides not matched to a gene: 6. The CDR3 spans 14 residues. Germline V gene data show CDR1 as MNHEY and CDR2 as SVGAGI.